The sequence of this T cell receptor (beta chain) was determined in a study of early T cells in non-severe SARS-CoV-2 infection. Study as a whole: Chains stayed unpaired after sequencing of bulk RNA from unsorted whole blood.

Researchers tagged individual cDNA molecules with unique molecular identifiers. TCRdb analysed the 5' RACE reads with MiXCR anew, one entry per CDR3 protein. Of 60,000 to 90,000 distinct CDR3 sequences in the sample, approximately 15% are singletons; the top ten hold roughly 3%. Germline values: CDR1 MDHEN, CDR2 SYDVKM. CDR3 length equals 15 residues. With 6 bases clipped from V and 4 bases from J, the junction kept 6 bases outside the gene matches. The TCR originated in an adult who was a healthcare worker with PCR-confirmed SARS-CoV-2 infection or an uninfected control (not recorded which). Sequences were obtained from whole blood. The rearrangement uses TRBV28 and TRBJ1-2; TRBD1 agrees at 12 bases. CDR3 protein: CASRRDRGHVYGYTF. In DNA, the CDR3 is TGTGCCAGCAGACGGGACAGGGGGCATGTCTATGGCTACACCTTC.